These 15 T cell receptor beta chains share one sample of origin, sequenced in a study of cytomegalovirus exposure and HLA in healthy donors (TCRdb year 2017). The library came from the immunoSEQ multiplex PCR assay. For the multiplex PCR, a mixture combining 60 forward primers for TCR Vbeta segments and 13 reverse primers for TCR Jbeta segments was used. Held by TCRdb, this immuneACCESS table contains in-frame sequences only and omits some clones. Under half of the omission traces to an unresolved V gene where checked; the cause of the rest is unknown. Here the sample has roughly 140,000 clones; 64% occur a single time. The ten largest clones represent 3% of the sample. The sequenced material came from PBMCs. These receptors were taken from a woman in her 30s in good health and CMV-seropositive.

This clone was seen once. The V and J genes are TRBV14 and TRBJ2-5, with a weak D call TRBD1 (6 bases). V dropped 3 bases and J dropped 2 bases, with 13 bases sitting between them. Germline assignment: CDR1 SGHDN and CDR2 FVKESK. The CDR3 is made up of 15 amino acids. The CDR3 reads CASSHRRTDQETQYF. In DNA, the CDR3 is TGTGCCAGCAGCCATCGCCGGACAGATCAAGAGACCCAGTACTTC.

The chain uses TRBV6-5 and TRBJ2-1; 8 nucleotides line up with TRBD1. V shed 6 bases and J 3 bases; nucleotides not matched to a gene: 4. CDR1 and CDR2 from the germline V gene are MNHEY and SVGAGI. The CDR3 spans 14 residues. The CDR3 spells CASRRTGIYNEQFF. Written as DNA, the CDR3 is TGTGCCAGCAGGAGGACAGGGATCTACAATGAGCAGTTCTTC.

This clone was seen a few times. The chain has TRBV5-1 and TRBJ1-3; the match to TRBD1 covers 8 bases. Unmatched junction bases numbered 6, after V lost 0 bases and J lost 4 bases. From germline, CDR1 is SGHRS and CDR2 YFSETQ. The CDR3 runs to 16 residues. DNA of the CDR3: TGCGCCAGCAGCTTGGGGCAGGGGGCTGTAGGAAACACCATATATTTT. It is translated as CASSLGQGAVGNTIYF.

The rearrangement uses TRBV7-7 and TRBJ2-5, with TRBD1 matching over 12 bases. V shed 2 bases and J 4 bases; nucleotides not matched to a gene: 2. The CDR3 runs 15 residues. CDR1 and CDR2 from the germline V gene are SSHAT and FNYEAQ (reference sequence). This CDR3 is CASSLRDRGRETQYF. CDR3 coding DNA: TGTGCCAGCAGCTTAAGGGACAGGGGGCGAGAGACCCAGTACTTC.

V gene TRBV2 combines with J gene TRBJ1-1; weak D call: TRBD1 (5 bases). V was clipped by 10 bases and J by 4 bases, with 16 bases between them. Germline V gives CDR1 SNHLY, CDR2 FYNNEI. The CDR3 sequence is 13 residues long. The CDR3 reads CAMGGRMGTEAFF. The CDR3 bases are TGTGCCATGGGGGGGAGGATGGGCACTGAAGCTTTCTTT.

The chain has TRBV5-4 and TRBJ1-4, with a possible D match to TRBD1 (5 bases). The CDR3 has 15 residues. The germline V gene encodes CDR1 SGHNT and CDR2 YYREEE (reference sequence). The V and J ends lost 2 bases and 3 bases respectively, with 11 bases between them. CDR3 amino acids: CASSFFDSSNEKLFF. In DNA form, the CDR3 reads TGTGCCAGCAGCTTCTTCGACAGCTCTAATGAAAAACTGTTTTTT.

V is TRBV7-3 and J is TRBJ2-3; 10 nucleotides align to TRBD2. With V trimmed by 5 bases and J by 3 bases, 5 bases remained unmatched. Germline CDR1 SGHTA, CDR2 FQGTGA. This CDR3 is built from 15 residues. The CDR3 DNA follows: TGTGCCAGCAGCCTGAGGACTAGCGGTACAGATACGCAGTATTTT. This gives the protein CASSLRTSGTDTQYF.

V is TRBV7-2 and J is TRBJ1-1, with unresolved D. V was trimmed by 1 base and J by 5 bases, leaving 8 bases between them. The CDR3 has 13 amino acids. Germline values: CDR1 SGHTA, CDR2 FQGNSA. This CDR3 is CASSLVVKTEAFF. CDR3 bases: TGTGCCAGCAGCTTAGTAGTCAAAACTGAAGCTTTCTTT.

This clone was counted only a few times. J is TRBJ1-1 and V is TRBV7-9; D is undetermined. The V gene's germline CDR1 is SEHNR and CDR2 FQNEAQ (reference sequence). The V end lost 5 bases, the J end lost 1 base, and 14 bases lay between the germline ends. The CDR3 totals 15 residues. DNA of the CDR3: TGTGCCAGCAGCCCTTTATATCGGGGGAACACTGAAGCTTTCTTT. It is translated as CASSPLYRGNTEAFF.

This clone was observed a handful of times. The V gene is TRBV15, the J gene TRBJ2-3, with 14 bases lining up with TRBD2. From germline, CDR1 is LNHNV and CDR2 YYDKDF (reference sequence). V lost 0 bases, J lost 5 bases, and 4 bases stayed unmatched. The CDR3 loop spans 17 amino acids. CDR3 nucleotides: TGTGCCACCAGCAGAGAGACTAGCGGGAGGGGGGGAGATACGCAGTATTTT. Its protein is CATSRETSGRGGDTQYF.

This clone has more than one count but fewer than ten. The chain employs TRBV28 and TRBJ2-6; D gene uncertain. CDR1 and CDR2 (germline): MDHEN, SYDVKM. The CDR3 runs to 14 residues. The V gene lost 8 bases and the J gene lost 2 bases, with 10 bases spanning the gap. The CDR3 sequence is CASPTTTGANVLTF. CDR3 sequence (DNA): TGTGCCAGCCCCACCACAACTGGGGCCAACGTCCTGACTTTC. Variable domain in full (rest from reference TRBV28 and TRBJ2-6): DVKVTQSSRYLVKRTGEKVFLECVQDMDHENMFWYRQDPGLGLRLIYFSYDVKMKEKGDIPEGYSVSREKKERFSLILESASTNQTSMYLCASPTTTGANVLTFGAGSRLTVL.

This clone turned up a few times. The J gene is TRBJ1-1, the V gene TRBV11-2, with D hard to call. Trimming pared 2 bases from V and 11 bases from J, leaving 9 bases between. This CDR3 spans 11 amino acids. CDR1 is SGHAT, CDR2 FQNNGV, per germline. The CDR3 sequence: CASSLHRWAFF. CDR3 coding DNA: TGTGCCAGCAGCTTACACCGGTGGGCTTTCTTT.

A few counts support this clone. The CDR3 spells CASSRGTENEAFF. The CDR3 DNA follows: TGTGCCAGCAGCCGCGGGACAGAGAATGAAGCTTTCTTT. The genes are TRBV7-3 and TRBJ1-1, with 7 bases lining up with TRBD1. This CDR3 region has 13 residues. J gave up 7 bases and V 5 bases, and 7 bases lay outside the gene matches. CDR1 and CDR2 from the germline V gene are SGHTA and FQGTGA.

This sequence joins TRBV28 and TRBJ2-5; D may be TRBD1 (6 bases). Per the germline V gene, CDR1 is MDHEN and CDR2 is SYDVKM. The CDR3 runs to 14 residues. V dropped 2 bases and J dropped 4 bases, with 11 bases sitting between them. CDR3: CASSLTGQAETQYF. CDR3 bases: TGTGCCAGCAGTTTAACGGGACAAGCAGAGACCCAGTACTTC.

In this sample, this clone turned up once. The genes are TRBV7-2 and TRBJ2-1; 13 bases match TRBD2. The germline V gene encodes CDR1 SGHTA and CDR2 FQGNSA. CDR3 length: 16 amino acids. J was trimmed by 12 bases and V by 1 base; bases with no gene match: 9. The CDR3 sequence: CASSLVVLAGGLGQFF. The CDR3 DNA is TGTGCCAGCAGCTTAGTTGTACTAGCGGGGGGGTTGGGGCAGTTCTTC.